What follows describes a single T cell receptor (beta chain). Then a second PCR, running about 7 to 11 cycles, was carried out with a sample-barcoded 5' primer and a J-beta primer mix. TCRdb fed the 5' RACE reads into MiXCR, producing one record per CDR3 protein. This table has about a million distinct CDR3 sequences, roughly 52% appearing once. This sample is part of a study of blood T cells in healthy people across ages. Germline CDR1 and CDR2: MNHNS and SASEGT. The V gene end was trimmed by 1 base and the J gene end by 11 bases; junction bases not matched to a gene: 11. This CDR3 has 16 amino acids.

This TCR was sampled from a man under 40 in good health. The sequenced material came from blood. The chain has TRBV6-1 and TRBJ1-6; 7 nucleotides agree with TRBD1. The CDR3 loop is CASSEVGTAKNAPLHF. In nucleotides, the CDR3 is TGTGCCAGCAGTGAAGTTGGGACAGCGAAAAATGCACCCCTCCACTTT.